This T cell receptor beta chain was documented in a study of shared clonotypes between healthy human individuals. This CDR3 has 13 amino acids. The V gene lost 5 bases and the J gene lost 4 bases, with 10 bases spanning the gap. Germline V gives CDR1 SGHAT, CDR2 FQNNGV. This clone was observed a few times. The antigen is undetermined. The assay was immunoSEQ multiplex PCR, and TCRdb's table has in-frame clones only and misses some. The profile shows about 1.1 million clones, roughly 74% of them singletons. Study-level results: Even with large depth, rarefaction showed that sorted-subset sequencing was incomplete. It was observed that about 5% of naive CD4 clonotypes were shared across a handful of donors.

The sample comprised memory CD4+ T cells from PBMCs. Subset in this sample: CD45RA-negative fraction. This clonotype originated in a man aged 18 to 30 in good health. Some clones in this sample may be carry-over from other donors' samples. J is TRBJ2-3 and V is TRBV11-2, with D uncertain. CDR3 coding DNA: TGTGCCAGCAGCACCAATCTGCCAGATACGCAGTATTTT. It codes for CASSTNLPDTQYF.